One T cell receptor beta chain is described in this entry. Its antigen is as yet unknown. These data originate in a study of OX40 agonist ivuxolimab in advanced cancers. The wider study: Two cutaneous melanoma patients and one hepatocellular carcinoma patient, three in all, had partial responses.

Regarding the study as a whole: At 0.1 to 3.0 mg/kg, clonal expansion of CD4+ and CD8+ blood T cells had occurred by week 6.

Using immunoSEQ multiplex PCR, the repertoire was profiled, and TCRdb retains in-frame clones only, with some absent. Of 78,000 or so clones listed, about nine tenths are singletons. The V end lost 5 bases, the J end lost 1 base, and 3 bases lay between the germline ends. From germline, CDR1 is LNHDA and CDR2 SQIVND (reference sequence). The CDR3 is 13 residues long. J is TRBJ2-6 and V is TRBV19; D is unresolved. Sequencing used CD4+ or CD8+ T cells sorted from blood, obtained in a trial of the OX40 agonist ivuxolimab. The TCR sequence derives from an adult with an advanced solid tumor such as melanoma, head and neck, liver or kidney cancer. The CDR3 sequence is CASSESGANVLTF. DNA of the CDR3: TGTGCCAGTAGTGAATCTGGGGCCAACGTCCTGACTTTC.